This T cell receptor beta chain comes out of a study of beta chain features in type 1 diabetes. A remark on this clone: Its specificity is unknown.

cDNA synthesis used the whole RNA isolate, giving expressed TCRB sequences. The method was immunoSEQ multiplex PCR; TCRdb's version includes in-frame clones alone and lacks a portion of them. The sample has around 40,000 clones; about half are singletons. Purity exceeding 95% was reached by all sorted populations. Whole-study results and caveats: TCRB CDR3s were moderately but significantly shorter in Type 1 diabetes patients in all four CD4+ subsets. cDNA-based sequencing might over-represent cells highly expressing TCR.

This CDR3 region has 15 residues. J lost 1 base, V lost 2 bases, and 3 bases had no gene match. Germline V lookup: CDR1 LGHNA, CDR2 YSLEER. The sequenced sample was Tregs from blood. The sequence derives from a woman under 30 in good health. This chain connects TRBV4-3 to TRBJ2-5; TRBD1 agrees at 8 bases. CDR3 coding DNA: TGCGCCAGCAGCCAAAGAACAGGGGGCCAAGAGACCCAGTACTTC. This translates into CASSQRTGGQETQYF.